The T cell receptor (beta chain) under discussion was sequenced for a study of CD8 T cells in ankylosing spondylitis. Germline V CDR1 and CDR2: SGHVS, FNYEAQ. The CDR3 is 16 amino acids. V lost 5 bases and J lost 2; bases outside the gene matches: 9. TCRdb itself ran the 5' RACE reads through MiXCR, one entry per CDR3 protein. The table records approximately 300,000 distinct CDR3 sequences, 20% of them present only once. Sample: blood, either unsorted or a sorted T cell fraction (not recorded which). The rearrangement uses TRBV7-6 and TRBJ2-7, with TRBD2 matching 10 bases. The TCR comes from a female donor with ankylosing spondylitis or in good health (not recorded which). CDR3 sequence: CASSDKLAGNPYEQYF. The DNA of the CDR3 is TGTGCCAGCAGCGACAAACTAGCGGGGAACCCCTACGAGCAGTACTTC. Filled out from reference TRBV7-6 and TRBJ2-7, the complete variable domain reads GAGVSQSPRYKVTKRGQDVALRCDPISGHVSLYWYRQALGQGPEFLTYFNYEAQQDKSGLPNDRFSAERPEGSISTLTIQRTEQRDSAMYRCASSDKLAGNPYEQYFGPGTRLTVT.